This T cell receptor (beta chain) was sequenced for a study of blood T cells in healthy people across ages. On this clonotype: Its antigen is not identified.

CDR3 length: 16 amino acids. V was cut by 4 bases and J by 0 bases, with 12 bases left in between. CDR1 and CDR2 from the germline V gene are LGHDT and YNNKEL (reference sequence). PCR was performed a second time for roughly 7 to 12 cycles using a sample-barcoded 5' primer and a J-beta primer mix. TCRdb independently ran MiXCR on the 5' RACE reads; one entry per CDR3 protein. The sample has over 950,000 distinct CDR3 sequences; roughly two fifths are singletons. Study-wide findings and caveats: Estimates of diversity drawn from one million T cells were considered underestimates.

This TCR came from a man aged 18 to 29 in good health. The chain recombines TRBV3-1 with TRBJ1-4; perhaps TRBD1 as D (6 bases). The sequenced sample consisted of blood. CDR3 sequence reads: CASSPWTAATNEKLFF. The CDR3 DNA sequence: TGTGCCAGCAGCCCTTGGACAGCTGCAACTAATGAAAAACTGTTTTTT. The complete variable domain, with remaining parts taken from reference TRBV3-1 and TRBJ1-4, reads DTAVSQTPKYLVTQMGNDKSIKCEQNLGHDTMYWYKQDSKKFLKIMFSYNNKELIINETVPNRFSPKSPDKAHLNLHINSLELGDSAVYFCASSPWTAATNEKLFFGSGTQLSVL.